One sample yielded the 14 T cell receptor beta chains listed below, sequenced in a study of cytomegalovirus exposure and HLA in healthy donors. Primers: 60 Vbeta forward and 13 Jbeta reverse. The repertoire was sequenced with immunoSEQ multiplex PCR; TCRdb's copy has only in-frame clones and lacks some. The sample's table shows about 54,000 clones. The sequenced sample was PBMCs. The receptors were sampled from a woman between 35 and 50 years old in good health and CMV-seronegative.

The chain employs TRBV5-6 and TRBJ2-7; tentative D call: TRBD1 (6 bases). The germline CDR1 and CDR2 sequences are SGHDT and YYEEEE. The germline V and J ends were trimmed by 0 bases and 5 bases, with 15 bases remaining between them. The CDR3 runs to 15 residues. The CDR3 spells CASSLGAQGPNEQYF. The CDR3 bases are TGTGCCAGCAGCTTGGGTGCTCAGGGGCCCAACGAGCAGTACTTC.

The CDR3 region has the DNA TGTGCCAGTACCCCGCCTACGGTGAACACTGAAGCTTTCTTT. Translation gives CASTPPTVNTEAFF. The chain joins TRBV19 to TRBJ1-1; no reliable D call. The CDR3 is 14 amino acids. V was shortened by 7 bases and J by 0 bases, with 12 bases between the two germline ends. The germline gives CDR1 LNHDA, CDR2 SQIVND (reference sequence). Filled out from reference TRBV19 and TRBJ1-1, the complete variable domain reads DGGITQSPKYLFRKEGQNVTLSCEQNLNHDAMYWYRQDPGQGLRLIYYSQIVNDFQKGDIAEGYSVSREKKESFPLTVTSAQKNPTAFYLCASTPPTVNTEAFFGQGTRLTVV.

As DNA, the CDR3 is TGTGCCAGCAGCCCGTCCCTCCTGACAGGGGTCGATGGCTACACCTTC. This sequence encodes CASSPSLLTGVDGYTF. The chain couples TRBV7-2 to TRBJ1-2, with 8 bases that match TRBD1. This CDR3 has 16 residues. From germline, CDR1 is SGHTA and CDR2 FQGNSA. J was trimmed by 6 bases and V by 5 bases; bases with no gene match: 14.

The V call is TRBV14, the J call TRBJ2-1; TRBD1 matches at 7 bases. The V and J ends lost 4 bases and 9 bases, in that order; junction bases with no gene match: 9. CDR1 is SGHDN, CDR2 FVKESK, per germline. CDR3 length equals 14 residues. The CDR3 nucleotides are TGTGCCAGCAGCCTAAGACAGGGTTTGGGTGAGCAGTTCTTC. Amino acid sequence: CASSLRQGLGEQFF.

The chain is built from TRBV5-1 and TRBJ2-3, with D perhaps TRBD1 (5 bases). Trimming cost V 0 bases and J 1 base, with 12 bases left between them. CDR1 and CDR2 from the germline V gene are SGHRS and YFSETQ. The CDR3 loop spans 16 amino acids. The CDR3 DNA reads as TGCGCCAGCAGCTTGGAGGGGCGGCAGGGCACAGATACGCAGTATTTT. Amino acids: CASSLEGRQGTDTQYF.

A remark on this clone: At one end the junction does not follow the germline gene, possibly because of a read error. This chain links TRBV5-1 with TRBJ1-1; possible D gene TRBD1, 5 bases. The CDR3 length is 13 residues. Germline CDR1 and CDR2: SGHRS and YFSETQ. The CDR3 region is CASTGGSGDSWFF. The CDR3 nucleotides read TGCGCCAGCACCGGCGGAAGTGGGGACTCCTGGTTTTTT.

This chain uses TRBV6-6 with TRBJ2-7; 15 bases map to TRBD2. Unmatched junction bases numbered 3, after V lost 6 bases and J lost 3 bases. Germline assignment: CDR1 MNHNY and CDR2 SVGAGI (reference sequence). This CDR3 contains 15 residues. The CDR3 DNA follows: TGTGCCAGCAGGGGACTAGCGGGAGGCTACTACGAGCAGTACTTC. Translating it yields CASRGLAGGYYEQYF.

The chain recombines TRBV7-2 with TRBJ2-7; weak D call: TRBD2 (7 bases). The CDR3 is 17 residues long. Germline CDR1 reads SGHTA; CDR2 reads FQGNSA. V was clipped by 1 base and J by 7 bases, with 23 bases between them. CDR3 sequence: CASSLDGGGLVAKEQYF. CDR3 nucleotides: TGTGCCAGCAGCTTAGACGGCGGGGGCTTAGTGGCTAAAGAGCAGTACTTC. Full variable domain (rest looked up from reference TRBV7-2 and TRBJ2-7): GAGVSQSPSNKVTEKGKDVELRCDPISGHTALYWYRQSLGQGLEFLIYFQGNSAPDKSGLPSDRFSAERTGGSVSTLTIQRTQQEDSAVYLCASSLDGGGLVAKEQYFGPGTRLTVT.

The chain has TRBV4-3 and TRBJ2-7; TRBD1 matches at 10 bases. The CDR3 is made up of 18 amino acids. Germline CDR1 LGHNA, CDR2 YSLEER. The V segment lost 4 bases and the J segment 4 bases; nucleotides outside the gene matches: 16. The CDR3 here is CASSRGPRTGGKIYEQYF. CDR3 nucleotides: TGCGCCAGCAGCCGCGGCCCCCGGACAGGGGGAAAGATTTACGAGCAGTACTTC.

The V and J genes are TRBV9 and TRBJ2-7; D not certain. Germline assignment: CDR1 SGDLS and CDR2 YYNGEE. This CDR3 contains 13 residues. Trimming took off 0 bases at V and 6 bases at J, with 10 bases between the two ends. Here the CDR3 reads CASSVAPQAEQYF. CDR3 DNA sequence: TGTGCCAGCAGCGTAGCCCCCCAGGCCGAGCAGTACTTC.

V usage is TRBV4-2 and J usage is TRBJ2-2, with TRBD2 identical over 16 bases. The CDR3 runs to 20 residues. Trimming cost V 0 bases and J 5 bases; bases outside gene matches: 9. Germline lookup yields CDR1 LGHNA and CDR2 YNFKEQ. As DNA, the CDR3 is TGTGCCAGCAGCCAAGATTGGGGGACTAGCGGGAGGGCCTGGACCGGGGAGCTGTTTTTT. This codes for CASSQDWGTSGRAWTGELFF.

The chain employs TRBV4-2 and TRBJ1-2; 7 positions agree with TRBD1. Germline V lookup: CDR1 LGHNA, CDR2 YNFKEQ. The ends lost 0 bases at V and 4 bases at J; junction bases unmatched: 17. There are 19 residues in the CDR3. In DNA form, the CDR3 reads TGTGCCAGCAGCCAAGATAATCTGAGGCTGGGGACAGCTCCCTATGGCTACACCTTC. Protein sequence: CASSQDNLRLGTAPYGYTF.

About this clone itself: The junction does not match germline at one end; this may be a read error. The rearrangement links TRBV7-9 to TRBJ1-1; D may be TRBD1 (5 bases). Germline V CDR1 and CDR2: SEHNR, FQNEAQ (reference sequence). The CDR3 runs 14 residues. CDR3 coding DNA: TGTGCCAGCAGCTCCACTTCAGGGAACACTGAAGATTTCTTT. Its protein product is CASSSTSGNTEDFF.

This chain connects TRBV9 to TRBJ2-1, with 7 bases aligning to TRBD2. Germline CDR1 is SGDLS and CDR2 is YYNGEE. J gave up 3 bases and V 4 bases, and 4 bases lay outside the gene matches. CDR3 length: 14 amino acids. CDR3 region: CASSPSGYYNEQFF. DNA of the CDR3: TGTGCCAGCAGCCCTAGCGGCTACTACAATGAGCAGTTCTTC.